This TCR beta chain was recovered during a study of tumor-infiltrating lymphocytes in primary liver carcinoma. From germline, CDR1 is WNHNN and CDR2 SYGVQD (reference sequence). CDR3 length: 18 residues. With a constant-region primer, TCR beta cDNA was made from approximately 500 ng of total RNA. Libraries of TCR beta came from three nested multiplex PCR rounds with slightly modified ARM-PCR. The first two PCR rounds used TRBV1-TRBV30 forward primers with a C-beta reverse primer, about 10 cycles each. TCRdb used MiXCR to reprocess the multiplex PCR reads, holding one entry per CDR3 protein. The repertoire consists of approximately 74,000 distinct CDR3 sequences, with 71% occurring once and the leading ten covering roughly 15%. In the case of this clonotype: At one of its ends the junction is not consistent with the germline gene, which may arise from a read error.

Both RNA and DNA were isolated together from about 21-30 mg of bulk tissue that had not been sorted. This receptor was obtained from a woman aged 55-70 years with primary liver carcinoma and hepatitis B virus infection. Sample: liver tumor tissue from sampling region 4. Indicated subset: tumor region T4, right-lateral pole. This chain joins TRBV10-1 and TRBJ2-3, with 9 bases lining up with TRBD2. The CDR3 sequence is CVSRILRPTSGFTDTQYF. CDR3 DNA: TGCGTCAGCAGAATTCTACGCCCGACTAGCGGATTCACAGATACACAGTATTTT.